The 25 T cell receptor beta chains presented below share a single source sample, sequenced in a study of cytomegalovirus exposure and HLA in healthy donors. PCR used 60 Vbeta primers and 13 Jbeta primers. Only in-frame clones appear in the TCRdb table, and some are missing; sequencing was by immunoSEQ multiplex PCR. The data hold 150,000 to 200,000 clones, with over 60% observed a single time. Sequenced input: PBMCs. The receptor set was obtained from a woman between 45 and 65 years old in good health and CMV-seronegative.

This chain uses TRBV6-6 with TRBJ2-7; TRBD2 aligns across 8 bases. Looked up from germline, CDR1 is MNHNY and CDR2 is SVGAGI (reference sequence). The V segment lost 0 bases and the J segment 7 bases; nucleotides outside the gene matches: 11. The CDR3 loop spans 16 amino acids. The CDR3 nucleotides are TGTGCCAGCAGTTACTCGTCACTAGCGGAGAGGTGGGAGCAGTACTTC. It is translated as CASSYSSLAERWEQYF.

The sample holds a few counts of this clone. This chain connects TRBV7-3 to TRBJ2-5; 14 bases fit TRBD2. Germline trimming cut 4 bases from V and 7 bases from J; bases unmatched to any gene: 11. CDR3 length equals 17 residues. Germline V gene lookup returns CDR1 SGHTA and CDR2 FQGTGA. CDR3 DNA sequence: TGTGCCAGCAGCTCGACCGGGACTAGCGGGAGCGGGGGGACCCAGTACTTC. This gives the protein CASSSTGTSGSGGTQYF.

J is TRBJ1-1 and V is TRBV21-1; the table's D call TRBD1 went unverified against the DNA. TRBV21-1 is shown as a pseudogene. This CDR3 spans 16 amino acids. In DNA form, the CDR3 reads TGTGCCAGCAGCAAGATTCAGGGGATTGGGGACACTGAAGCTTTCTTT. It is translated as CASSKIQGIGDTEAFF.

The chain uses TRBV7-9 and TRBJ2-5, with a tentative D call TRBD2 (6 bases). With 1 base removed from V and 1 base from J, the gap between germline ends came to 7 bases. CDR3 length: 14 amino acids. Per the germline V gene, CDR1 is SEHNR and CDR2 is FQNEAQ (reference sequence). The CDR3 loop reads CASSLVGGQETQYF. CDR3 nucleotides: TGTGCCAGCAGCTTAGTGGGGGGCCAAGAGACCCAGTACTTC.

The V gene is TRBV19, the J gene TRBJ1-1; TRBD1 matches 7 bases. Germline CDR1 and CDR2: LNHDA and SQIVND (reference sequence). The J segment lost 5 bases and the V segment lost 7 bases, leaving 13 bases of the junction unmatched. CDR3 size: 15 residues. The CDR3 reads CASIVQGLEGTEAFF. In DNA, the CDR3 is TGTGCCAGTATTGTACAGGGGTTAGAGGGTACTGAAGCTTTCTTT.

This clone was seen more than once but under ten times. The chain joins TRBV7-2 to TRBJ2-7; perhaps TRBD2 as D (6 bases). The CDR3 has 15 amino acids. The V gene lost 6 bases and the J gene lost 0 bases, with 15 bases spanning the gap. Germline CDR1 reads SGHTA; CDR2 reads FQGNSA. The CDR3 bases are TGTGCCAGCAGTTTTAGCGGAGCAAGCTCCTACGAGCAGTACTTC. Translating it yields CASSFSGASSYEQYF. Based on the CDR3 plus reference TRBV7-2 and TRBJ2-7, the full variable domain is GAGVSQSPSNKVTEKGKDVELRCDPISGHTALYWYRQSLGQGLEFLIYFQGNSAPDKSGLPSDRFSAERTGGSVSTLTIQRTQQEDSAVYLCASSFSGASSYEQYFGPGTRLTVT.

This clone appeared a few times. The rearrangement joins TRBV6-5 to TRBJ2-4; D might be TRBD1 (6 bases). The V end lost 0 bases, the J end lost 0 bases, and 9 bases lay between the germline ends. The CDR3 runs to 16 residues. Germline V gene data show CDR1 as MNHEY and CDR2 as SVGAGI. Here the CDR3 DNA reads TGTGCCAGCAGTTACTCGGGGGCGTTAGCCAAAAACATTCAGTACTTC. As protein: CASSYSGALAKNIQYF.

The rearrangement links TRBV28 to TRBJ1-2; D might be TRBD1 (6 bases). The CDR3 length is 13 residues. With 5 bases removed from V and 4 bases from J, the gap between germline ends came to 11 bases. CDR1 is MDHEN and CDR2 is SYDVKM in the germline V gene. The CDR3 DNA is TGTGCCAGCAGTCAAACAGGGATCTATGGCTACACCTTC. As protein: CASSQTGIYGYTF.

This chain connects TRBV5-1 to TRBJ1-1, with 7 positions matching TRBD1. V trimming: 4 bases; J trimming: 2 bases; junction bases outside the gene matches: 11. There are 16 residues in the CDR3. Germline CDR1 and CDR2: SGHRS and YFSETQ. The CDR3 bases are TGCGCCAGCAGCAGGGAACCAGGGGGGCTTAACACTGAAGCTTTCTTT. It encodes CASSREPGGLNTEAFF.

The gene calls are TRBV27 and TRBJ1-1, with 11 bases aligning to TRBD1. The CDR3 runs 16 residues. In germline, CDR1 is MNHEY, CDR2 SMNVEV (reference sequence). Trimming at V came to 3 bases and at J to 4 bases, leaving 7 bases not matched to a gene. The CDR3 nucleotides read TGTGCCAGCAGTTTCCTTTCCGGACAGGGGGCCACTGAAGCTTTCTTT. Its translation: CASSFLSGQGATEAFF.

The genes are TRBV7-8 and TRBJ2-2, with 9 bases fitting TRBD2. There are 15 residues in the CDR3. The V and J ends lost 3 bases and 5 bases, in that order; junction bases with no gene match: 4. From germline, CDR1 is SGHVS and CDR2 FQNEAQ. Written as DNA, the CDR3 is TGTGCCAGCAGCTTCAGCGGGGGGAGGACCGGGGAGCTGTTTTTT. This encodes CASSFSGGRTGELFF. Together with reference TRBV7-8 and TRBJ2-2, the CDR3 gives the full variable domain: GAGVSQSPRYKVAKRGQDVALRCDPISGHVSLFWYQQALGQGPEFLTYFQNEAQLDKSGLPSDRFFAERPEGSVSTLKIQRTQQEDSAVYLCASSFSGGRTGELFFGEGSRLTVL.

V and J are TRBV7-8 and TRBJ1-4, with 7 bases identical to TRBD1. CDR3 size: 14 residues. The ends lost 5 bases at V and 4 bases at J; junction bases unmatched: 4. CDR1 and CDR2 from the germline V gene are SGHVS and FQNEAQ. CDR3 nucleotide sequence: TGTGCCAGCAGCAAACGGGACAGTAATGAAAAACTGTTTTTT. Translated: CASSKRDSNEKLFF.

V usage is TRBV10-3 and J usage is TRBJ2-5; 7 bases line up with TRBD1. Germline trimming cut 3 bases from V and 2 bases from J; bases unmatched to any gene: 12. The CDR3 has 17 residues. Germline lookup yields CDR1 ENHRY and CDR2 SYGVKD. CDR3 bases: TGTGCCATCAGTGAATTGGGACAGTTAGGCTTACAAGAGACCCAGTACTTC. Protein product: CAISELGQLGLQETQYF.

The rearrangement joins TRBV19 to TRBJ1-1; D perhaps matches TRBD1 (6 bases). V gave up 5 bases and J gave up 4 bases, with 11 bases separating them. The CDR3 runs 13 residues. Germline V gene lookup returns CDR1 LNHDA and CDR2 SQIVND (reference sequence). Here the CDR3 reads CASSAGAGTEAFF. In DNA, the CDR3 is TGTGCCAGTAGTGCGGGGGCTGGCACTGAAGCTTTCTTT. Full variable domain (missing parts from reference TRBV19 and TRBJ1-1): DGGITQSPKYLFRKEGQNVTLSCEQNLNHDAMYWYRQDPGQGLRLIYYSQIVNDFQKGDIAEGYSVSREKKESFPLTVTSAQKNPTAFYLCASSAGAGTEAFFGQGTRLTVV.

DNA of the CDR3: TGTGCCAGCAGTGACACCAGGGCTTCCTTCTATGGCTACACCTTC. Its protein is CASSDTRASFYGYTF. The J gene is TRBJ1-2, the V gene TRBV2; D perhaps matches TRBD1 (5 bases). Trimming shortened V by 3 bases and J by 4 bases, and 15 bases separated the two germline ends. The CDR3 sequence is 15 residues long. Germline V CDR1 and CDR2: SNHLY, FYNNEI. The full variable domain, completed using reference TRBV2 and TRBJ1-2, is EPEVTQTPSHQVTQMGQEVILRCVPISNHLYFYWYRQILGQKVEFLVSFYNNEISEKSEIFDDQFSVERPDGSNFTLKIRSTKLEDSAMYFCASSDTRASFYGYTFGSGTRLTVV.

This chain uses TRBV10-3 with TRBJ2-1; 12 nucleotides line up with TRBD2. Germline V gene sequence: CDR1 ENHRY, CDR2 SYGVKD. After removal of 8 bases from V and 8 bases from J, the junction contained 4 bases not matched to a gene. The CDR3 is 13 amino acids. The CDR3 spells CAIATSGSDEQFF. CDR3 nucleotide sequence: TGTGCCATCGCGACTAGCGGGAGCGATGAGCAGTTCTTC.

This chain connects TRBV7-2 to TRBJ2-2; no definite D call. The germline gives CDR1 SGHTA, CDR2 FQGNSA. This CDR3 is 15 amino acids long. Trimming left V 1 base short and J 1 base short, with 7 bases between. This chain's CDR3 is CASSLGAENTGELFF. The CDR3 DNA follows: TGTGCCAGCAGCTTAGGCGCGGAGAACACCGGGGAGCTGTTTTTT.

The CDR3 DNA reads TGTGCCAGCAGCCAAACTGCAACAGGGGGTTCAGGCGAGCAGTACTTC. The encoded protein is CASSQTATGGSGEQYF. The chain recombines TRBV14 with TRBJ2-7, with 8 bases fitting TRBD1. V lost 2 bases and J lost 6; bases outside the gene matches: 12. Germline V gene sequence: CDR1 SGHDN, CDR2 FVKESK. CDR3 size: 16 residues.

V is TRBV4-3 and J is TRBJ1-2, with 9 positions matching TRBD1. V lost 2 bases and J lost 8; bases outside the gene matches: 6. The CDR3 has 14 amino acids. Germline V gives CDR1 LGHNA, CDR2 YSLEER. The CDR3 nucleotides are TGCGCCAGCAGCCAACCGGGACAGGGATACGGCTACACCTTC. It yields the protein CASSQPGQGYGYTF.

This clone turned up a few times. The chain links TRBV2 to TRBJ2-5; TRBD2 matches at 7 bases. Germline V lookup: CDR1 SNHLY, CDR2 FYNNEI. The CDR3 is 11 amino acids. Losses at the gene ends were 10 bases for V and 6 bases for J; bases not matched to a gene: 5. The CDR3 DNA sequence: TGTGCCACCCGGGGACTACAGACCCAGTACTTC. This encodes CATRGLQTQYF. The full variable domain, with the rest looked up from reference TRBV2 and TRBJ2-5, is EPEVTQTPSHQVTQMGQEVILRCVPISNHLYFYWYRQILGQKVEFLVSFYNNEISEKSEIFDDQFSVERPDGSNFTLKIRSTKLEDSAMYFCATRGLQTQYFGPGTRLLVL.

The chain combines TRBV5-6 with TRBJ2-2; the D gene is possibly TRBD2 (6 bases). V shed 0 bases and J shed 7 bases, with 13 bases lying between them. CDR1 is SGHDT, CDR2 YYEEEE, per germline. The CDR3 covers 15 residues. The CDR3 protein is CASSLGLVRFGELFF. In nucleotides, the CDR3 is TGTGCCAGCAGCTTGGGACTAGTCCGGTTCGGGGAGCTGTTTTTT.

The chain joins TRBV4-3 to TRBJ2-3; 10 bases map to TRBD2. V lost 4 bases and J lost 2; bases outside the gene matches: 9. CDR1 and CDR2 from the germline V gene are LGHNA and YSLEER. The CDR3 spans 17 residues. Written as DNA, the CDR3 is TGCGCCAGCAGCCCGCGGAGTGGGACTAGCGACACAGATACGCAGTATTTT. Translating gives CASSPRSGTSDTDTQYF.

The gene calls are TRBV21-1 and TRBJ2-1; the tabulated D call, TRBD2, remains unverified against the DNA. TRBV21-1 is annotated as a pseudogene. This CDR3 is built from 15 residues. The CDR3 bases are TGTGCCCCCAGCGGGGGGCTAAGAGGCGACGATGAGCAGTTCTTC. Protein sequence: CAPSGGLRGDDEQFF.

The chain carries TRBV28 and TRBJ1-4; 9 bases are shared with TRBD1. With V trimmed by 5 bases and J by 6 bases, 7 bases remained unmatched. Germline CDR1 and CDR2: MDHEN and SYDVKM. CDR3 length equals 15 residues. CDR3 sequence: CASSLPTGGDEKLFF. The CDR3 nucleotides are TGTGCCAGCAGTCTCCCGACAGGGGGGGATGAAAAACTGTTTTTT.

The chain employs TRBV28 and TRBJ1-4, with a weak D call TRBD1 (5 bases). V was trimmed by 6 bases and J by 4 bases, leaving 6 bases between them. The CDR3 sequence is 12 residues long. From germline, CDR1 is MDHEN and CDR2 SYDVKM. CDR3 in DNA: TGTGCCAGCAGGCAGGGTAATGAAAAACTGTTTTTT. Encoded protein: CASRQGNEKLFF.